These 13 T cell receptor beta chains came from one sample sequenced in a study of vaccination effects on CD4 cells after COVID-19. In the ViraFEST assay, antigen-specific CD4+ clonotypes were identified by expansion after peptide-pool stimulation. A 10-day culture period preceded the isolation of CD4+ T cells. It was between March and December 2020 that the person had a SARS-CoV-2 infection confirmed by PCR. Antigens of these TCRs are unknown. Clones were read by immunoSEQ multiplex PCR, and TCRdb kept only the in-frame ones, dropping some. Of tens of thousands of clones detected, 76% appear once; the ten largest clones hold approximately 5.8%. The starting material was CD4+ T cells from PBMCs cultured with HIV peptides, obtained before COVID-19 vaccination. Subset denoted: HIV-1 Nef peptide pool negative control/reference culture. The receptors originated from a human donor who had a prior SARS-CoV-2 infection.

This clone has just one count. This chain connects TRBV2 to TRBJ2-7; no firm D call. Germline V gene lookup returns CDR1 SNHLY and CDR2 FYNNEI. This CDR3 is built from 13 residues. V gave up 2 bases and J gave up 2 bases, with 7 bases separating them. The CDR3: CASSEISPYEQYF. The CDR3, as DNA: TGTGCCAGCAGTGAAATATCCCCCTACGAGCAGTACTTC.

The genes are TRBV6-2 or TRBV6-3 and TRBJ2-1; D is uncertain. This CDR3 has 11 amino acids. The germline V gene encodes CDR1 MNHEY and CDR2 SVGEGT. The V and J ends lost 2 bases and 8 bases respectively, with 4 bases between them. The CDR3 DNA sequence: TGTGCCAGCAGTTACCATCATGAGCAGTTCTTC. It translates to CASSYHHEQFF.

V is TRBV30 and J is TRBJ1-4; 10 bases are shared with TRBD1. Looked up from germline, CDR1 is GTSNPN and CDR2 is SVGIG (reference sequence). Unmatched junction bases numbered 8, after V lost 6 bases and J lost 7 bases. The CDR3 is made up of 14 amino acids. CDR3 sequence reads: CACTSRDRGEKLFF. The CDR3, as DNA: TGTGCCTGTACCTCCCGGGACAGGGGTGAAAAACTGTTTTTT.

This sequence joins TRBV7-2 and TRBJ1-1, with 8 bases identical to TRBD1. The germline gives CDR1 SGHTA, CDR2 FQGNSA. The CDR3 covers 14 residues. The ends lost 2 bases at V and 3 bases at J; junction bases unmatched: 2. The CDR3 reads CASSLSRGHTEAFF. The CDR3 DNA follows: TGTGCCAGCAGCTTATCCAGGGGGCACACTGAAGCTTTCTTT.

CDR3 in amino acids: CASSASRLAGGTLKETQYF. The CDR3 DNA follows: TGTGCCAGCAGCGCCTCCCGACTAGCGGGGGGCACCTTGAAAGAGACCCAGTACTTC. The chain has TRBV7-3 and TRBJ2-5; TRBD2 matches at 13 bases. With V trimmed by 5 bases and J by 3 bases, 15 bases remained unmatched. There are 19 residues in the CDR3. The germline V gene has CDR1 SGHTA and CDR2 FQGTGA.

The CDR3 DNA follows: TGTGCCAGCTCACCACTCGGGGATCAGCCCCAGCATTTT. Residues: CASSPLGDQPQHF. The rearrangement uses TRBV18 and TRBJ1-5; D unresolved. The CDR3 length is 13 residues. The ends were cut back, 1 base at V and 5 bases at J, with 6 bases in the middle. Germline V CDR1 and CDR2: KGHSH, LQKENI.

V and J are TRBV5-1 and TRBJ2-1; 10 bases line up with TRBD2. Germline V lookup: CDR1 SGHRS, CDR2 YFSETQ. V was clipped by 5 bases and J by 0 bases; unmatched bases: 8. CDR3 length: 17 amino acids. This CDR3 is CASRSERGGSSYNEQFF. CDR3 nucleotides: TGCGCCAGCAGGTCTGAGCGGGGGGGGAGCTCCTACAATGAGCAGTTCTTC.

The CDR3 sequence: CSVRSGANVLTF. In DNA, the CDR3 is TGCAGCGTTCGTTCTGGGGCCAACGTCCTGACTTTC. The genes are TRBV29-1 and TRBJ2-6; D not resolved. The CDR3 loop spans 12 amino acids. Per the germline V gene, CDR1 is SQVTM and CDR2 is ANQGSEA. V was pared by 5 bases and J by 1 base, with 3 bases between. The full variable domain, in which reference TRBV29-1 and TRBJ2-6 provide the parts outside the CDR3, is SAVISQKPSRDICQRGTSLTIQCQVDSQVTMMFWYRQQPGQSLTLIATANQGSEATYESGFVIDKFPISRPNLTFSTLTVSNMSPEDSSIYLCSVRSGANVLTFGAGSRLTVL.

This clone has more than one count but fewer than ten. Different DNA sequences within this sample yield the same CDR3. CDR3 DNA: TGTGCCAGCAGCCTCGGACTAGCGGGAGTTAATGAGCAGTTCTTC. Translating gives CASSLGLAGVNEQFF. The chain carries TRBV7-3 and TRBJ2-1; 13 nucleotides match TRBD2. CDR1 is SGHTA, CDR2 FQGTGA, per germline. The ends lost 5 bases at V and 7 bases at J; junction bases unmatched: 5. This CDR3 spans 15 amino acids.

The V and J genes are TRBV15 and TRBJ1-4, with 8 bases identical to TRBD1. The CDR3 sequence is 18 residues long. V lost 3 bases, J lost 0 bases, and 9 bases stayed unmatched. Germline loops: CDR1 LNHNV, CDR2 YYDKDF (reference sequence). CDR3 sequence: CATSSPGDRLATNEKLFF. CDR3 in DNA: TGTGCCACCAGCAGCCCAGGGGACAGGCTCGCAACTAATGAAAAACTGTTTTTT.

V gene TRBV30 combines with J gene TRBJ1-1; no clear D. This CDR3 contains 12 residues. Trimming took off 3 bases at V and 3 bases at J, with 8 bases between the two ends. From germline, CDR1 is GTSNPN and CDR2 SVGIG (reference sequence). CDR3 nucleotide sequence: TGTGCCTGGAGAAGGAAGTACACTGAAGCTTTCTTT. This gives the protein CAWRRKYTEAFF.

The count of this clone is one. V usage is TRBV30 and J usage is TRBJ2-2, with D maybe TRBD2 (6 bases). This CDR3 comprises 13 residues. The ends were cut back, 2 bases at V and 8 bases at J, with 12 bases in the middle. Germline V gene data show CDR1 as GTSNPN and CDR2 as SVGIG (reference sequence). CDR3 DNA sequence: TGTGCCTGGAGTATGGACTACCGAGGGGAGCTGTTTTTT. It codes for CAWSMDYRGELFF. The full variable domain, with the rest looked up from reference TRBV30 and TRBJ2-2, is SQTIHQWPATLVQPVGSPLSLECTVEGTSNPNLYWYRQAAGRGLQLLFYSVGIGQISSEVPQNLSASRPQDRQFILSSKKLLLSDSGFYLCAWSMDYRGELFFGEGSRLTVL.

This rearrangement joins TRBV5-1 to TRBJ2-3; 9 positions agree with TRBD1. After removal of 3 bases from V and 2 bases from J, the junction contained 7 bases not matched to a gene. Germline CDR1 SGHRS, CDR2 YFSETQ. The CDR3 totals 16 residues. In nucleotides, the CDR3 is TGCGCCAGCAGCTCGGGGACAGGGACCTTCACAGATACGCAGTATTTT. Translated, it gives CASSSGTGTFTDTQYF.